This TCR beta chain was obtained from a study of blood T cell repertoires in COVID-19. About the research overall: Samples representing acute and convalescent COVID-19 were sourced from the United States, Italy and Spain.

The V and J ends lost 4 bases and 6 bases respectively, with 15 bases between them. The CDR3 spans 14 residues. CDR1 and CDR2 (germline): MNHEY, SVGEGT. Clones were sequenced by immunoSEQ multiplex PCR, and TCRdb holds only the in-frame ones, with some missing. The table shows about 670,000 clones, with approximately 90% occurring only once. The material sequenced was peripheral blood. V gene TRBV6-2 or TRBV6-3 combines with J gene TRBJ1-2, with D maybe TRBD1 (5 bases). This sequence was found in a woman aged 18 to 35 with acute or convalescent COVID-19. The CDR3 bases are TGTGCCAGCAGTTTTGGGGCAGGCATCGATGGCTACACCTTC. This codes for CASSFGAGIDGYTF.